Only one count was recorded for the clone carrying this TCR beta chain. This CDR3 is built from 14 residues. Germline CDR1 reads SGHRS; CDR2 reads YFSETQ. Deletions cut 1 base from V and 3 bases from J, with 10 bases between. Random hexamers were used to reverse transcribe an amount of roughly 0.5 to 1 ug RNA. TCRdb reprocessed the immunoSEQ multiplex PCR reads via MiXCR and lists one record per CDR3 protein. The top ten hold over 0.1% of the sample, which has around 130,000 distinct CDR3 sequences, less than 95% seen once. The record originates from a study of CD8 T cells in Susac syndrome. The specimen sequenced was CD4+ T cells from PBMCs. This TCR came from a human donor with multiple sclerosis. The chain joins TRBV5-1 to TRBJ1-1; D gene unclear. CDR3 DNA: TGCGCCAGCAGCTTGCTCACCTCGGACACTGAAGCTTTCTTT. Amino acids: CASSLLTSDTEAFF. The entire variable domain, with the rest obtained from reference TRBV5-1 and TRBJ1-1, is as follows: KAGVTQTPRYLIKTRGQQVTLSCSPISGHRSVSWYQQTPGQGLQFLFEYFSETQRNKGNFPGRFSGRQFSNSRSEMNVSTLELGDSALYLCASSLLTSDTEAFFGQGTRLTVV.